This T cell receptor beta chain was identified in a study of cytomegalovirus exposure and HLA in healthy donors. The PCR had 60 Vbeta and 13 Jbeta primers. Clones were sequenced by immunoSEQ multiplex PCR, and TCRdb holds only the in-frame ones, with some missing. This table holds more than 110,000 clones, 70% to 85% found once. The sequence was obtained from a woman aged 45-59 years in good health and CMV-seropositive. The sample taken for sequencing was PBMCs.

CDR3 nucleotides: TGTGCCAGCAGCCAAGCAACGTCTAAGGGCGGGGGGGCAGACGATACGCAGTATTTT. Encoded protein: CASSQATSKGGGADDTQYF. V is TRBV4-2 and J is TRBJ2-3; 9 nucleotides line up with TRBD2. CDR3 size: 19 residues. V was clipped by 1 base and J by 6 bases; unmatched bases: 17. Germline V gene lookup returns CDR1 LGHNA and CDR2 YNFKEQ.